The present entry profiles one T cell receptor beta chain with its context. Its target is unknown. The source of the sample is a study of cytomegalovirus exposure and HLA in healthy donors. Study results and limitations: V- and J-gene trimming of TCR beta was linked (in a later analysis) to a missense DCLRE1C variant. CMV serostatus was the only recorded immune exposure for donors.

The PCR employed 60 Vbeta primers together with 13 Jbeta primers. Method: immunoSEQ multiplex PCR; TCRdb's copy keeps in-frame clones and lacks some. Of about 160,000 clones in the sample, 80% were seen once. The CDR3 is 17 residues long. V lost 0 bases, J lost 0 bases, and 3 bases stayed unmatched. Looked up from germline, CDR1 is MNHEY and CDR2 is SMNVEV (reference sequence). The sequenced material came from PBMCs. The source of this sequence is a man younger than 35 in good health and CMV-seropositive. The rearrangement links TRBV27 to TRBJ2-5, with 11 bases aligning to TRBD2. The CDR3 coding sequence is TGTGCCAGCAGTTTATCGACTAGCGGGATTCACCAAGAGACCCAGTACTTC. Its protein product is CASSLSTSGIHQETQYF.